This T cell receptor (beta chain) is drawn from a study of T cells after yellow fever vaccination. TCRdb fed the 5' RACE reads into MiXCR, producing one record per CDR3 protein. In the table there are some 220,000 distinct CDR3 sequences, about 3% of which are singletons. This clonotype has a count of ten or more. Sequenced here: CD4+ T cells sorted from PBMCs, sampled 10 days after the yellow fever booster vaccination. The clonotype was recovered from a young man who received the YFV17D yellow fever vaccine.

CDR3 nucleotides: TGTGCCACCCTGGGACCGTCGCTAACTGAAGCTTTCTTT. Translated: CATLGPSLTEAFF. The J gene is TRBJ1-1, the V gene TRBV7-9, with D tentatively TRBD1 (5 bases). Germline CDR1 SEHNR, CDR2 FQNEAQ (reference sequence). This CDR3 contains 13 residues. V lost 10 bases, J lost 5 bases, and 17 bases lay in between.